Here is one T cell receptor beta chain with its context. Its target is not known. This sample is drawn from a study of cytomegalovirus exposure and HLA in healthy donors. Study-wide results and caveats: Later analysis reportedly placed an Asian-associated ancestry cluster below the approximately 650-donor mean in N-insertions. TCR beta chain V- and J-gene trimming was linked, in a later analysis, to a missense variant in DCLRE1C. In an earlier analysis, about 87% or about 30%: the productive usage of most TCR beta V segments.

The CDR3 extends over 15 amino acids. Germline CDR1 reads LGHNA; CDR2 reads YSLEER. After removal of 0 bases from V and 4 bases from J, the junction contained 5 bases not matched to a gene. PCR primers comprised 60 Vbeta and 13 Jbeta primers. Generated by immunoSEQ multiplex PCR, the TCRdb table keeps only in-frame clones and is missing some. The data hold some 120,000 clones, with around 68% observed a single time. V is TRBV4-3 and J is TRBJ2-7, with TRBD2 matching 8 bases. The receptor was isolated from a middle-aged man in good health and CMV-seropositive. Sequencing was carried out using PBMCs. The chain's CDR3 is CASSQEIAGLYEQYF. The CDR3 DNA is TGCGCCAGCAGCCAAGAAATAGCGGGATTGTACGAGCAGTACTTC.